These 3 T cell receptor beta chains came from one sample sequenced in a study of shared clonotypes between healthy human individuals. Measured with immunoSEQ multiplex PCR; TCRdb has only the in-frame clones, and not every one. The table has roughly 2.5 million clones, 85% to 95% seen once. Source material: naive CD4+ T cells sorted from blood. Subset indicated: CD45RA+ positively selected. The receptors originated from a man between 18 and 29 years old in good health.

The chain links TRBV15 to TRBJ2-3; 7 positions match TRBD1. Germline lookup yields CDR1 LNHNV and CDR2 YYDKDF (reference sequence). V was pared by 5 bases and J by 2 bases, with 7 bases of the junction left unmatched. The CDR3 covers 15 residues. CDR3 sequence (DNA): TGTGCCACCAGCCCACAGGGGACAGACACAGATACGCAGTATTTT. It codes for CATSPQGTDTDTQYF. The variable domain in full, completed from reference TRBV15 and TRBJ2-3, reads DAMVIQNPRYQVTQFGKPVTLSCSQTLNHNVMYWYQQKSSQAPKLLFHYYDKDFNNEADTPDNFQSRRPNTSFCFLDIRSPGLGDTAMYLCATSPQGTDTDTQYFGPGTRLTVL.

Here the CDR3 DNA reads TGTGCCAGCAGCGGGCGGGGCTCCTATAATTCACCCCTCCACTTT. Its translation is CASSGRGSYNSPLHF. The gene calls are TRBV5-8 and TRBJ1-6; no clear D. The V gene's germline CDR1 is SGHTS and CDR2 YDEGEE. Trimming pared 4 bases from V and 0 bases from J, leaving 8 bases between. The CDR3 is 15 amino acids.

The J gene is TRBJ2-7, the V gene TRBV6-6; D remains ambiguous. CDR3 length: 15 residues. V was cut by 2 bases and J by 4 bases, with 15 bases left in between. Germline CDR1 is MNHNY and CDR2 is SVGAGI (reference sequence). The CDR3 region is CASSYVRAAEYEQYF. DNA for the CDR3: TGTGCCAGCAGTTACGTAAGGGCCGCTGAATACGAGCAGTACTTC.